The 20 T cell receptor beta chains reported below all come from one sample, sequenced in a study of CD8+CD57+ T cells in acquired aplastic anemia. The template for TCR beta VDJ and CDR3 sequence profiling was genomic DNA. TCRdb independently ran MiXCR on the reads; one entry per CDR3 protein. The table records roughly 61,000 distinct CDR3 sequences, roughly 58% of them present only once. Sample: sorted CD4+, CD8+, or CD8+CD57+ T cells (not recorded which) from PBMCs. These receptors all come from a human donor in good health, serving as a control.

V and J are TRBV7-2 and TRBJ2-3; 11 nucleotides line up with TRBD2. The CDR3 extends over 15 amino acids. CDR1 and CDR2 from the germline V gene are SGHTA and FQGNSA. The junction had 4 bases not matched to a gene; V was cut back by 6 bases and J by 2 bases. The CDR3 protein is CASSPSGGNTDTQYF. CDR3 sequence (DNA): TGTGCCAGCAGTCCTAGCGGGGGGAACACAGATACGCAGTATTTT.

The genes are TRBV15 and TRBJ1-5; D remains unclear. CDR1 is LNHNV, CDR2 YYDKDF, per germline (reference sequence). The length of the CDR3 is 12 residues. Trimming removed 6 bases at V and 4 bases at J, with 7 bases between. CDR3 DNA: TGTGCCACCAGAATCGGGAATCAGCCCCAGCATTTT. Protein sequence: CATRIGNQPQHF.

The genes are TRBV19 and TRBJ1-1, with TRBD1 as a possible D gene (6 bases). The CDR3 extends over 14 amino acids. Trimming left V 3 bases short and J 1 base short, with 9 bases between. The germline V gene encodes CDR1 LNHDA and CDR2 SQIVND (reference sequence). The CDR3 reads CASSILQGNTEAFF. The DNA for the CDR3 is TGTGCCAGTAGTATCCTACAGGGGAACACTGAAGCTTTCTTT.

In this sample, this clonotype is medium-sized (0.01 to 0.1%). The V gene is TRBV15, the J gene TRBJ2-5, with no clear D. The V gene lost 1 base and the J gene lost 4 bases, with 7 bases spanning the gap. Germline V gene lookup returns CDR1 LNHNV and CDR2 YYDKDF (reference sequence). The CDR3 length is 13 residues. In DNA, the CDR3 is TGTGCCACCAGCAGAGGGGCCGGAGAGACCCAGTACTTC. Its translation is CATSRGAGETQYF. Variable domain in full (rest from reference TRBV15 and TRBJ2-5): DAMVIQNPRYQVTQFGKPVTLSCSQTLNHNVMYWYQQKSSQAPKLLFHYYDKDFNNEADTPDNFQSRRPNTSFCFLDIRSPGLGDTAMYLCATSRGAGETQYFGPGTRLLVL.

This clonotype is judged medium-sized. The chain has TRBV29-1 and TRBJ2-1, with TRBD1 identical over 10 bases. J was trimmed by 8 bases and V by 4 bases; bases with no gene match: 5. There are 13 residues in the CDR3. Per germline, CDR1 SQVTM and CDR2 ANQGSEA. This chain's CDR3 is CSVVRGQGYEQFF. In DNA, the CDR3 is TGCAGCGTTGTTCGGGGACAGGGGTATGAGCAGTTCTTC.

This clonotype was recorded at least ten times. The chain employs TRBV7-3 and TRBJ2-3, with D tentatively TRBD2 (5 bases). V was cut by 5 bases and J by 0 bases, with 9 bases left in between. The CDR3 contains 14 residues. Germline CDR1 reads SGHTA; CDR2 reads FQGTGA. Here the CDR3 DNA reads TGTGCCAGCAGCCGAGCGGCTAGCACAGATACGCAGTATTTT. This codes for CASSRAASTDTQYF.

The chain has TRBV7-3 and TRBJ2-7, with 8 positions matching TRBD2. The CDR3 is 14 amino acids. Germline values: CDR1 SGHTA, CDR2 FQGTGA. V shed 5 bases and J 4 bases; nucleotides not matched to a gene: 7. CDR3 sequence: CASSPSGGGYEQYF. In DNA form, the CDR3 reads TGTGCCAGCAGCCCGTCCGGGGGGGGGTACGAGCAGTACTTC.

The rearrangement joins TRBV10-3 to TRBJ1-1; 7 positions agree with TRBD1. V was pared by 4 bases and J by 0 bases, with 8 bases of the junction left unmatched. The germline gives CDR1 ENHRY, CDR2 SYGVKD. The CDR3 length is 16 residues. As DNA, the CDR3 is TGTGCCATCAGTGGGATCACAGGGGATATGAACACTGAAGCTTTCTTT. It is translated as CAISGITGDMNTEAFF.

About this clonotype itself: An end of the junction differs from the germline gene, which may be a read error. V usage is TRBV10-3 and J usage is TRBJ1-2; 9 bases map to TRBD1. Germline V gives CDR1 ENHRY, CDR2 SYGVKD. The CDR3 has 14 amino acids. CDR3 bases: TGTGCCATCAGTGACACAGGGGGCAATGATGGCCACACCTTC. It encodes CAISDTGGNDGHTF.

V gene TRBV7-3 combines with J gene TRBJ2-6, with D unclear. The germline CDR1 and CDR2 sequences are SGHTA and FQGTGA. V was pared by 5 bases and J by 0 bases, with 14 bases between. CDR3 length: 17 residues. This CDR3 is CASSPLGGVSGANVLTF. In DNA form, the CDR3 reads TGTGCCAGCAGCCCTCTTGGCGGTGTCTCTGGGGCCAACGTCCTGACTTTC.

This clonotype was observed many times. The chain uses TRBV6-5 and TRBJ2-3; 9 bases fit TRBD2. Germline-derived CDR1 and CDR2 are MNHEY and SVGAGI. There are 16 residues in the CDR3. Trimming removed 0 bases from V and 3 bases from J; junction bases left unmatched: 4. The CDR3 region has the DNA TGTGCCAGCAGTTACTCAGCGGGGGGAGCTACAGATACGCAGTATTTT. This gives the protein CASSYSAGGATDTQYF.

The chain combines TRBV29-1 with TRBJ2-7; 9 bases match TRBD1. The CDR3 extends over 13 amino acids. V was clipped by 8 bases and J by 3 bases; unmatched bases: 8. Looked up from germline, CDR1 is SQVTM and CDR2 is ANQGSEA. The CDR3: CSTATGGRYEQYF. CDR3 DNA sequence: TGCAGCACCGCGACAGGGGGACGCTACGAGCAGTACTTC.

CDR3: CSVERVGGRETQYF. The DNA for the CDR3 is TGCAGCGTTGAGAGGGTGGGAGGTAGAGAGACCCAGTACTTC. The chain is built from TRBV29-1 and TRBJ2-5, with D possibly TRBD2 on 6 matching bases. This CDR3 has 14 residues. Looked up from germline, CDR1 is SQVTM and CDR2 is ANQGSEA. Trimming left V 3 bases short and J 4 bases short, with 15 bases between.

This clonotype appeared many times. V gene TRBV6-5 combines with J gene TRBJ2-5; no clear D. V lost 3 bases and J lost 6, with 14 bases in between. Per germline, CDR1 MNHEY and CDR2 SVGAGI. This CDR3 has 14 amino acids. CDR3 protein: CASSYPGVTKTQYF. In DNA form, the CDR3 reads TGTGCCAGCAGTTATCCAGGCGTCACAAAGACCCAGTACTTC.

CDR3: CASSPAAEQYF. CDR3 coding DNA: TGTGCCAGCAGCCCAGCCGCCGAGCAGTACTTC. The chain joins TRBV7-9 to TRBJ2-7, with D unresolved. The V gene lost 5 bases and the J gene lost 6 bases, with 8 bases spanning the gap. Per germline, CDR1 SEHNR and CDR2 FQNEAQ (reference sequence). The CDR3 has 11 residues.

V gene TRBV25-1 combines with J gene TRBJ2-7; 12 positions agree with TRBD2. The CDR3 runs to 15 residues. The germline CDR1 and CDR2 sequences are MGHDK and SYGVNS. V trimming: 6 bases; J trimming: 6 bases; junction bases outside the gene matches: 9. Written as DNA, the CDR3 is TGTGCCAGCAGCGTATCTAGCGGGGGGGCGGTCGAGCAGTACTTC. Protein sequence: CASSVSSGGAVEQYF.

The rearrangement links TRBV19 to TRBJ1-5, with D possibly being TRBD1 (6 bases). With 3 bases removed from V and 5 bases from J, the gap between germline ends came to 11 bases. Germline CDR1 and CDR2: LNHDA and SQIVND (reference sequence). This CDR3 contains 14 residues. The CDR3 coding sequence is TGTGCCAGTAGTATCAGGGGTAGTCATCAGCCCCAGCATTTT. This translates into CASSIRGSHQPQHF.

Remarks on this clonotype: Germline is not matched at one junction end, which may reflect a read error. The chain couples TRBV29-1 to TRBJ2-2, with D possibly matching TRBD2 (6 bases). The CDR3 extends over 10 amino acids. In germline, CDR1 is SQVTM, CDR2 ANQGSEA. In DNA, the CDR3 is TGCAGCCTCGGAGCCGGGGGGCTGTTTTTT. It yields the protein CSLGAGGLFF.

This sequence joins TRBV10-3 and TRBJ2-3; a possible D gene is TRBD1 (5 bases). The germline V gene has CDR1 ENHRY and CDR2 SYGVKD. V was cut by 2 bases and J by 11 bases, with 17 bases left in between. The CDR3 runs to 14 residues. The DNA for the CDR3 is TGTGCCATCAGTGAGCAACAAACAGGTGATGGGCAGTATTTT. Residues: CAISEQQTGDGQYF.

V usage is TRBV7-6 and J usage is TRBJ1-2; D possibly corresponds to TRBD1 (6 bases). The germline V and J ends were trimmed by 1 base and 5 bases, with 11 bases remaining between them. The CDR3 sequence is 14 residues long. Germline CDR1 reads SGHVS; CDR2 reads FNYEAQ. The CDR3 nucleotides read TGTGCCAGCAGCTTAGGGGGGCTAATTTATGGCTACACCTTC. The encoded protein is CASSLGGLIYGYTF.